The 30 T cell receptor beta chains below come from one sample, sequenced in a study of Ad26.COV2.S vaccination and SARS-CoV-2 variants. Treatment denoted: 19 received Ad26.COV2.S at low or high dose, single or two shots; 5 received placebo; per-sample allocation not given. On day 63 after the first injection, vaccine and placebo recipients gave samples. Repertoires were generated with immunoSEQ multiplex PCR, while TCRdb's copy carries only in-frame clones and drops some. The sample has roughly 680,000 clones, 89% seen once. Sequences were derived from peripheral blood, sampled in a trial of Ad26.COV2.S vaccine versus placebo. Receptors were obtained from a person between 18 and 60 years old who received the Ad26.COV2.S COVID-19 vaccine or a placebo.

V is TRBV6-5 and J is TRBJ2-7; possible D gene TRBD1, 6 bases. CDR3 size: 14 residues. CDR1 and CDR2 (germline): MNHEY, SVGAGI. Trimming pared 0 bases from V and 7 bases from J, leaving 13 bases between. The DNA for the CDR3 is TGTGCCAGCAGTTACTCGCGGTGGGGGCGAGAGCAGTACTTC. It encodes CASSYSRWGREQYF.

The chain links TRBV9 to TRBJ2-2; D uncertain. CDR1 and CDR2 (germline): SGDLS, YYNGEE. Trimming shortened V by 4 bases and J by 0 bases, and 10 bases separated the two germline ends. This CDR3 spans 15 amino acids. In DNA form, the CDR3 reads TGTGCCAGCAGCTCCTTGGGAACGAACACCGGGGAGCTGTTTTTT. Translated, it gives CASSSLGTNTGELFF.

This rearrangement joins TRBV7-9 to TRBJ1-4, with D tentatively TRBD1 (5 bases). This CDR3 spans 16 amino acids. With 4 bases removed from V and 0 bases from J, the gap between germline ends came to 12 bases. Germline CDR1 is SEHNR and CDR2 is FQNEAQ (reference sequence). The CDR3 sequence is CASSSPGGATNEKLFF. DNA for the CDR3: TGTGCCAGCAGCTCGCCGGGGGGAGCAACTAATGAAAAACTGTTTTTT.

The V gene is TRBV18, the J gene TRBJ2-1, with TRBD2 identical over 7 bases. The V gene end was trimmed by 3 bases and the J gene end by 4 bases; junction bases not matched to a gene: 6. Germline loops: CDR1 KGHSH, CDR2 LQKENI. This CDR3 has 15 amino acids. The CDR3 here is CASSPGGSGYNEQFF. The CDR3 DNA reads TGTGCCAGCTCACCTGGCGGTAGCGGGTACAATGAGCAGTTCTTC. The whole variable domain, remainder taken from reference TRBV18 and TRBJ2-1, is NAGVMQNPRHLVRRRGQEARLRCSPMKGHSHVYWYRQLPEEGLKFMVYLQKENIIDESGMPKERFSAEFPKEGPSILRIQQVVRGDSAAYFCASSPGGSGYNEQFFGPGTRLTVL.

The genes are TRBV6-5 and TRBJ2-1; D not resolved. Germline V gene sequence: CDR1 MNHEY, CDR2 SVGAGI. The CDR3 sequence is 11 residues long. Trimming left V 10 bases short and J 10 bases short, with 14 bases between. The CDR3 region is CATGRFLEQFF. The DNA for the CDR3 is TGTGCCACTGGTAGGTTTTTGGAGCAGTTCTTC.

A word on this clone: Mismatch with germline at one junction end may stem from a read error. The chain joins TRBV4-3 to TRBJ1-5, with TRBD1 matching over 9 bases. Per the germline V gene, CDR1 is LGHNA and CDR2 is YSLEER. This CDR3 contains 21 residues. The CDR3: CASSEEGMTGGYSDSNQPQHF. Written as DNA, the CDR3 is TGCGCCAGCAGCGAAGAAGGTATGACAGGGGGGTATTCGGATAGCAATCAGCCCCAGCATTTT.

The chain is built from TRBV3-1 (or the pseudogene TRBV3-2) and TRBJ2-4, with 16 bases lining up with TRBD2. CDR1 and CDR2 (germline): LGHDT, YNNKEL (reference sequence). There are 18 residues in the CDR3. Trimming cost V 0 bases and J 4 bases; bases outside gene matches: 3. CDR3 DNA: TGTGCCAGCAGCCAAGATGAGGGACTAGCGGGAGGGAAAAACATTCAGTACTTC. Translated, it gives CASSQDEGLAGGKNIQYF.

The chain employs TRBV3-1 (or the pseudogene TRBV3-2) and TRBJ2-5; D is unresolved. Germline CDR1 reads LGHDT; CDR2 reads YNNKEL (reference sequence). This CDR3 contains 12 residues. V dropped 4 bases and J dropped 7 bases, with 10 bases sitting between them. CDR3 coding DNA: TGTGCCAGCAGCCCTTCCACGTTGACCCAGTACTTC. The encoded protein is CASSPSTLTQYF.

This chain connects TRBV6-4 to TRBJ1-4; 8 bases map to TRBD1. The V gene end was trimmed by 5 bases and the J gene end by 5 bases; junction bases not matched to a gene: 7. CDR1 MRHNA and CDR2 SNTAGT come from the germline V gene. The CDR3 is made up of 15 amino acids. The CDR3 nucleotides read TGTGCCAGCAGTTCAACAGGGGGGAAAAATGAAAAACTGTTTTTT. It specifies CASSSTGGKNEKLFF.

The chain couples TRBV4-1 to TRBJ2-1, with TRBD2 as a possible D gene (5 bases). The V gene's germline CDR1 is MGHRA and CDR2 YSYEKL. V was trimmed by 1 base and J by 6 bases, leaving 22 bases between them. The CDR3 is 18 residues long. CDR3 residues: CASSQAGFGTTSLNEQFF. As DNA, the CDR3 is TGCGCCAGCAGCCAAGCGGGGTTCGGCACGACCTCACTCAATGAGCAGTTCTTC.

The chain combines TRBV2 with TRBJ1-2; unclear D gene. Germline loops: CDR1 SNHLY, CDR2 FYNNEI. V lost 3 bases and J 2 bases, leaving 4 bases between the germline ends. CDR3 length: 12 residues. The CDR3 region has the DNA TGTGCCAGCAGTGAGGGCAACTATGGCTACACCTTC. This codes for CASSEGNYGYTF.

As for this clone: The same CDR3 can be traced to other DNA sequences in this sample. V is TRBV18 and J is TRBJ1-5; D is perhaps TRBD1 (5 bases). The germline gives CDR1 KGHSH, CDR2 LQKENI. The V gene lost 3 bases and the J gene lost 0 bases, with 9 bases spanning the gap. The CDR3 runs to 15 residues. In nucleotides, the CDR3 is TGTGCCAGCTCACCTACAGGAGATAGCAATCAGCCCCAGCATTTT. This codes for CASSPTGDSNQPQHF. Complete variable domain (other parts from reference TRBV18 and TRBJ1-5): NAGVMQNPRHLVRRRGQEARLRCSPMKGHSHVYWYRQLPEEGLKFMVYLQKENIIDESGMPKERFSAEFPKEGPSILRIQQVVRGDSAAYFCASSPTGDSNQPQHFGDGTRLSIL.

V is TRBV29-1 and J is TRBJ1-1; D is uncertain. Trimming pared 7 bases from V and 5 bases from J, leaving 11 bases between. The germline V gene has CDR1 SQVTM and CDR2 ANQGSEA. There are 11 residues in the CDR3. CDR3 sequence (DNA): TGCAGCGCCTCGTTCAGGACTGAAGCTTTCTTT. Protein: CSASFRTEAFF. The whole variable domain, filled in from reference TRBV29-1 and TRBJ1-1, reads SAVISQKPSRDICQRGTSLTIQCQVDSQVTMMFWYRQQPGQSLTLIATANQGSEATYESGFVIDKFPISRPNLTFSTLTVSNMSPEDSSIYLCSASFRTEAFFGQGTRLTVV.

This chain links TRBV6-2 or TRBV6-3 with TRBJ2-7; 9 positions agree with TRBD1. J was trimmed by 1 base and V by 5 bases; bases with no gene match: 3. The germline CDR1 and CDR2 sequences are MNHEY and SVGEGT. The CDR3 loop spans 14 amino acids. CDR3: CASSQTGGSYEQYF. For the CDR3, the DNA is TGTGCCAGCAGTCAGACAGGGGGTTCCTACGAGCAGTACTTC.

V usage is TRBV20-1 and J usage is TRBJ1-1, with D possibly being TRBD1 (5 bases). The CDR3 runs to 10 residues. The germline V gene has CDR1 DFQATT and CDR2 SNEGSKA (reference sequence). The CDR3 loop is CSHRRDVAFF. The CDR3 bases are TGCTCACATCGCCGGGACGTGGCTTTCTTT.

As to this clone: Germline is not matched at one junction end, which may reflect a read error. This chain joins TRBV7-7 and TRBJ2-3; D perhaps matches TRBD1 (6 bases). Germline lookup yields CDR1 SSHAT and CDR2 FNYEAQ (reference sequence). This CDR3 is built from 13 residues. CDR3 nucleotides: TGTGCTAGCAGTCCTACAGGGTTAAATACGCAGTATTTT. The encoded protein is CASSPTGLNTQYF.

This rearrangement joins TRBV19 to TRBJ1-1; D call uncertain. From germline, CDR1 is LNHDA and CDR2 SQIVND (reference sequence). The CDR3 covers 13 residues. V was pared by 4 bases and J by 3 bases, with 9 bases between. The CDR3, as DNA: TGTGCCAGTAGTACCACCCTTTACACTGAAGCTTTCTTT. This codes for CASSTTLYTEAFF.

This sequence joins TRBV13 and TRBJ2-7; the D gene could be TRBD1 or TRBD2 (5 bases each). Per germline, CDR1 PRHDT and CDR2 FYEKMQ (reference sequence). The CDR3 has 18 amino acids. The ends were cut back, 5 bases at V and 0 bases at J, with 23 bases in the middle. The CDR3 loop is CASSLPPLGALGSYEQYF. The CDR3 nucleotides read TGTGCCAGCAGCCTACCCCCCCTCGGGGCTCTGGGCTCCTACGAGCAGTACTTC. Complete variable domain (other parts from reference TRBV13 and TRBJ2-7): AAGVIQSPRHLIKEKRETATLKCYPIPRHDTVYWYQQGPGQDPQFLISFYEKMQSDKGSIPDRFSAQQFSDYHSELNMSSLELGDSALYFCASSLPPLGALGSYEQYFGPGTRLTVT.

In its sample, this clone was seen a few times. The CDR3 loop reads CAISETNRQDYEQYF. CDR3 DNA sequence: TGTGCCATCAGTGAGACCAATCGACAGGACTACGAGCAGTACTTC. The chain recombines TRBV10-3 with TRBJ2-7, with a possible D match to TRBD1 (6 bases). The CDR3 is 15 residues long. CDR1 is ENHRY, CDR2 SYGVKD, per germline. Trimming removed 2 bases at V and 3 bases at J, with 14 bases between.

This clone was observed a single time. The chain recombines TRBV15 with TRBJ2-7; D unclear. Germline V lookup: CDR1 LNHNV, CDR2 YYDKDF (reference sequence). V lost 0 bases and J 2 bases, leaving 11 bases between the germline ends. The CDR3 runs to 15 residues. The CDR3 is CATSRDGGLTYEQYF. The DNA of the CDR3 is TGTGCCACCAGCAGAGATGGTGGGCTTACCTACGAGCAGTACTTC.

CDR3 DNA: TGTGCCTGGAGTCCCGGGGTGATGGAGGGCTACACCTTC. As protein: CAWSPGVMEGYTF. The chain joins TRBV30 to TRBJ1-2; no clear D. Trimming pared 2 bases from V and 8 bases from J, leaving 15 bases between. Germline assignment: CDR1 GTSNPN and CDR2 SVGIG (reference sequence). CDR3 length: 13 amino acids.

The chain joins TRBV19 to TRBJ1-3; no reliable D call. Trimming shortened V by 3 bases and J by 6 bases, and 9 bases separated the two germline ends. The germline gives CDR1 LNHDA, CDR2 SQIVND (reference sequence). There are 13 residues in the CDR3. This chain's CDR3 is CASSIYGENTIYF. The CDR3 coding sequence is TGTGCCAGTAGTATTTATGGCGAAAACACCATATATTTT.

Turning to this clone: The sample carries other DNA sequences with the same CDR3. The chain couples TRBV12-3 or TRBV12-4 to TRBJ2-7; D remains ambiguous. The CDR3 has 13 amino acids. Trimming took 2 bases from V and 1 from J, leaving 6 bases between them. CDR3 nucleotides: TGTGCCAGCAGTTTATCCGGATCCTACGAGCAGTACTTC. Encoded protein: CASSLSGSYEQYF.

The CDR3 nucleotides read TGCGCCAGCAGCCCGGCCCCTAGCGGGAGCTCCTACAATGAGCAGTTCTTC. Residues: CASSPAPSGSSYNEQFF. The rearrangement uses TRBV5-1 and TRBJ2-1, with 10 bases lining up with TRBD2. The CDR3 is 17 residues long. J lost 0 bases, V lost 4 bases, and 7 bases had no gene match. Germline-derived CDR1 and CDR2 are SGHRS and YFSETQ.

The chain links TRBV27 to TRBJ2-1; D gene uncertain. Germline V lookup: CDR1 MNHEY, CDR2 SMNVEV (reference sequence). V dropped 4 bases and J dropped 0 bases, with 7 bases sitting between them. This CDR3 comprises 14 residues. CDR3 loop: CASSWGSSYNEQFF. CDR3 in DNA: TGTGCCAGCAGTTGGGGTAGCTCCTACAATGAGCAGTTCTTC.

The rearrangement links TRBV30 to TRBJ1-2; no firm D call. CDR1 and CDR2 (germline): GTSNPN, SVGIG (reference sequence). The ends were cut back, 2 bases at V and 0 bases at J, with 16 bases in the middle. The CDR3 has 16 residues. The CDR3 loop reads CAWSPPVAAPNYGYTF. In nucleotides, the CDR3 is TGTGCCTGGAGTCCCCCGGTAGCGGCCCCTAACTATGGCTACACCTTC.

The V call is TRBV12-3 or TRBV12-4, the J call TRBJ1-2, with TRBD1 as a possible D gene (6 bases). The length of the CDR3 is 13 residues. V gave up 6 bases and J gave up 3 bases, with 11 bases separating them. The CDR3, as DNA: TGTGCCAGCAGAGAACAGGGTCACTATGGCTACACCTTC. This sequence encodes CASREQGHYGYTF.

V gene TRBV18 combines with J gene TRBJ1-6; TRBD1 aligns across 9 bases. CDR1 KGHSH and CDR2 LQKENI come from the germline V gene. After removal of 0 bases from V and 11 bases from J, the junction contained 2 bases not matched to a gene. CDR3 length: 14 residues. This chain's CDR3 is CASSPPGQGPPLHF. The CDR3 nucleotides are TGTGCCAGCTCACCACCGGGACAGGGACCACCCCTCCACTTT. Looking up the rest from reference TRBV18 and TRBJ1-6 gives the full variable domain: NAGVMQNPRHLVRRRGQEARLRCSPMKGHSHVYWYRQLPEEGLKFMVYLQKENIIDESGMPKERFSAEFPKEGPSILRIQQVVRGDSAAYFCASSPPGQGPPLHFGNGTRLTVT.

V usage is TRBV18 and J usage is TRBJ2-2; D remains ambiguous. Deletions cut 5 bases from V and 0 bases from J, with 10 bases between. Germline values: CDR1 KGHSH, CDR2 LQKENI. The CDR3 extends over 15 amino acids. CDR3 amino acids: CASSVLLANTGELFF. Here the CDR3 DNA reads TGTGCCAGCTCAGTATTATTAGCGAACACCGGGGAGCTGTTTTTT. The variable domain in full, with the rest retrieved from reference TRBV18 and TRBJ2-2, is NAGVMQNPRHLVRRRGQEARLRCSPMKGHSHVYWYRQLPEEGLKFMVYLQKENIIDESGMPKERFSAEFPKEGPSILRIQQVVRGDSAAYFCASSVLLANTGELFFGEGSRLTVL.

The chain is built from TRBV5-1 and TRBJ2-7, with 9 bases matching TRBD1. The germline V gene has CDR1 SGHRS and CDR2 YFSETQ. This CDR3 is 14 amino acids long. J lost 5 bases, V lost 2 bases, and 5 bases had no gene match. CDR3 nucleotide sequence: TGCGCCAGCAGCTTAGGTGACAGGGGGAACGAGCAGTACTTC. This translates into CASSLGDRGNEQYF.